The rows below give T cell receptor beta chains drawn from one sample of a study of blood T cell repertoires in COVID-19. Profiling relied on immunoSEQ multiplex PCR, and the TCRdb table lists in-frame clones only, not all of them. The data show roughly 87,000 clones, about 91% seen once. What was sequenced was peripheral blood. The receptor set was obtained from a man between 60 and 75 years old with acute or convalescent COVID-19. Both conserved end residues are trimmed from each CDR3.

j_gene: TRBJ2-2
v_gene: TRBV28
CDR3aa: ASSLSRGINTGELF

j_gene: TRBJ2-1
v_gene: TRBV6-4
CDR3aa: ASSERGQQF

j_gene: TRBJ2-3
v_gene: TRBV5-1
CDR3aa: ASSKLATSTDTQY

j_gene: TRBJ1-4
v_gene: TRBV5-4
CDR3aa: ASSRGGEKLF

j_gene: TRBJ1-4
v_gene: TRBV9
CDR3aa: ASSRWDREDGKLF

j_gene: TRBJ1-2
v_gene: TRBV19
CDR3aa: ASSILNTGYT

j_gene: TRBJ2-7
v_gene: TRBV29-1
CDR3aa: SVVGQESSYEQY

j_gene: TRBJ2-3
v_gene: TRBV7-9
CDR3aa: ASSLGTADTQY

j_gene: TRBJ2-7
v_gene: TRBV6-2/TRBV6-3
CDR3aa: ASSWGLETRESY

j_gene: TRBJ2-7
v_gene: TRBV10-3
CDR3aa: AISVKGTTYEQY

j_gene: TRBJ2-2
v_gene: TRBV6-5
CDR3aa: ASSYGGQGGTGELF

j_gene: TRBJ1-5
v_gene: TRBV10-3
CDR3aa: AISEAGDGNQPQH